This TCR beta chain was captured by sequencing in a study of blood T cell repertoires in COVID-19. Background on the study: Both acute and convalescent COVID-19 samples were obtained from the United States, Italy and Spain. PBMCs, B-cell-depleted T cells, or T cells were the source of the cDNA or gDNA that made up the material.

The CDR3 spans 12 residues. CDR1 is GTSNPN, CDR2 SVGIG, per germline (reference sequence). The V end was cut by 5 bases, the J end by 5 bases, with 13 bases between. Data came from immunoSEQ multiplex PCR; TCRdb stores just in-frame clones and leaves some out. The table has about 63,000 clones, approximately 80% seen once; the top ten hold over 25%. This clonotype was sampled from a man in his 60s with COVID-19, enrolled during active disease. This chain uses TRBV30 with TRBJ2-7; no clear D. Sequenced material: peripheral blood. The CDR3 DNA reads as TGTGCCTGGGCCGGTAGCTCGGACGAGCAGTACTTC. Translated: CAWAGSSDEQYF.